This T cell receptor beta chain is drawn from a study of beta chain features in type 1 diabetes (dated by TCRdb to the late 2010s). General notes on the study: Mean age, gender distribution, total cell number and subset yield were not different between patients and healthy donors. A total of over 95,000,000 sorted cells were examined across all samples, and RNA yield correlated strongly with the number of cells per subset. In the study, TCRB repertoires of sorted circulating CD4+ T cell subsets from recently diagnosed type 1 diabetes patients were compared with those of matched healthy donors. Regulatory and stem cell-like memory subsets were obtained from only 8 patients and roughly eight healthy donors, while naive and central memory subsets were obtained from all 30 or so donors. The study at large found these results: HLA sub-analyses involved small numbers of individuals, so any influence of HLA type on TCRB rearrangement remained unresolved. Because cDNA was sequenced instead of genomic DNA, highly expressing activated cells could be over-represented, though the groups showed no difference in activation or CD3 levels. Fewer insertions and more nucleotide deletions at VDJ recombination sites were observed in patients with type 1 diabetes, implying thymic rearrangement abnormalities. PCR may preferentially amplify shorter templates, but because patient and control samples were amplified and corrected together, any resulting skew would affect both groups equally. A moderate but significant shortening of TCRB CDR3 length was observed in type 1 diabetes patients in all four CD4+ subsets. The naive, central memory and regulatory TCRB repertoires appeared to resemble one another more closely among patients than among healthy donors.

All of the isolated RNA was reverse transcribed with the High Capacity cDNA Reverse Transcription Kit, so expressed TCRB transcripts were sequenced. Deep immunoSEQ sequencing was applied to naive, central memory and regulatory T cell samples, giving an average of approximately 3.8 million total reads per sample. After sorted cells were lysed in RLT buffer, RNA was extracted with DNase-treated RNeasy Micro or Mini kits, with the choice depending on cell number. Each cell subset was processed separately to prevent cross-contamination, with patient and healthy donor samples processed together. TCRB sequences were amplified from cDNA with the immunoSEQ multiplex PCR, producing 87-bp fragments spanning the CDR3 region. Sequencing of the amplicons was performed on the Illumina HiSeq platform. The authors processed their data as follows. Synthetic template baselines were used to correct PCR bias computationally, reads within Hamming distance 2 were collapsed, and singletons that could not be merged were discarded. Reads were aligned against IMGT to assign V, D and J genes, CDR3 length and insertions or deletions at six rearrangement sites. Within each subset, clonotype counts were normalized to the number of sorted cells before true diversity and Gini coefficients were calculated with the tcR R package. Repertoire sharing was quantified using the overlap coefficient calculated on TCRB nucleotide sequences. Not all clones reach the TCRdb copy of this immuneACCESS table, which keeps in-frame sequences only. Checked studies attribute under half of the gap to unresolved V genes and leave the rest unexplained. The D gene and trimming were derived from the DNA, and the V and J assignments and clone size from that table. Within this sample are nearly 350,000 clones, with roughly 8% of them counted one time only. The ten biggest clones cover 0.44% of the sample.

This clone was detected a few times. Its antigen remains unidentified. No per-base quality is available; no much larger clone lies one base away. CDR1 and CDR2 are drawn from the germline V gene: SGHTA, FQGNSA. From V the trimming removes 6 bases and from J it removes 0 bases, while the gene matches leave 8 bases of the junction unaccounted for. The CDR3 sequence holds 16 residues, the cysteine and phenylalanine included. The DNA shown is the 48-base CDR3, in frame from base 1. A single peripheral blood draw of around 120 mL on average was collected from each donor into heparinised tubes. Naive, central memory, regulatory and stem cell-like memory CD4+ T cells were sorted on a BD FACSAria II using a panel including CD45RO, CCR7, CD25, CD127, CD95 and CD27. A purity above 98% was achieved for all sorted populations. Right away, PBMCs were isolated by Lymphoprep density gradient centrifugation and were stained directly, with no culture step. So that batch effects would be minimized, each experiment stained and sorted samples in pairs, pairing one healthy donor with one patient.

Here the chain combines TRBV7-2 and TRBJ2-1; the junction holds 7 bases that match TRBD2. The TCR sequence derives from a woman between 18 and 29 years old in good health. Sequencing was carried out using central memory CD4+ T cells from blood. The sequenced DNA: TGTGCCAGCAGTTTACTAGCGCCGAGCTCCTACAATGAGCAGTTCTTC. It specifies CASSLLAPSSYNEQFF.